The subject of this entry is one T cell receptor beta chain. In the study's own analysis: Reference gene primer amplification yielded estimated nucleated cell counts. Profiled with immunoSEQ multiplex PCR; TCRdb holds only in-frame clones, not every one. Clonal size and the V and J genes are those of that table, whereas D and trimming came from the DNA. The sample carries 240,000 or so clones, around 90% recorded once. This record belongs to a study of blood T cell repertoires in COVID-19. For the study at large: The United States, Italy and Spain were the sources of the acute and convalescent COVID-19 samples.

The CDR3 contains 17 residues. The germline V and J ends were trimmed by 2 bases and 2 bases, with 16 bases remaining between them. The germline CDR1 and CDR2 sequences are SEHNR and FQNEAQ (reference sequence). The chain carries TRBV7-9 and TRBJ2-1, with a weak D call TRBD2 (6 bases). The sample consisted of peripheral blood. The TCR originated in a woman aged 30 to 39 with acute or convalescent COVID-19. The CDR3 coding sequence is TGTGCCAGCAGCTTATTCGGGCTAGCGCTTACCTACAATGAGCAGTTCTTC. Protein product: CASSLFGLALTYNEQFF.